This T cell receptor (beta chain) was identified during a study of long-term antiretroviral therapy in people with HIV. Study conclusions and caveats: Blood in the study was drawn between the mid-2000s and the late 2010s, possibly under older ART regimens, which may be less effective than current ones.

Notes on this clone: Antigen: not known.

At the survey level, the v3.0 immunoSEQ assay was run. For every sample, sequencing targeted about 40,000-50,000 T-cell genomes. Libraries were prepared by immunoSEQ multiplex PCR; TCRdb keeps only in-frame clonotypes and omits some of them. The table includes some 30,000 clones, approximately 90% detected once. CDR3 length: 13 residues. CDR1 MGHRA and CDR2 YSYEKL come from the germline V gene. Trimming took off 2 bases at V and 4 bases at J, with 8 bases between the two ends. From each donor, at least one pre-ART PBMC sample and at least two post-ART PBMC samples were obtained. This chain joins TRBV4-1 and TRBJ1-1; no clear D gene. The clonotype was recovered from a woman younger than 35 with HIV. Material: unsorted PBMCs, obtained 1.8 years after starting antiretroviral therapy. The DNA of the CDR3 is TGCGCCAGCAGCCAATCTGGGGTCACTGAAGCTTTCTTT. Its protein product is CASSQSGVTEAFF.